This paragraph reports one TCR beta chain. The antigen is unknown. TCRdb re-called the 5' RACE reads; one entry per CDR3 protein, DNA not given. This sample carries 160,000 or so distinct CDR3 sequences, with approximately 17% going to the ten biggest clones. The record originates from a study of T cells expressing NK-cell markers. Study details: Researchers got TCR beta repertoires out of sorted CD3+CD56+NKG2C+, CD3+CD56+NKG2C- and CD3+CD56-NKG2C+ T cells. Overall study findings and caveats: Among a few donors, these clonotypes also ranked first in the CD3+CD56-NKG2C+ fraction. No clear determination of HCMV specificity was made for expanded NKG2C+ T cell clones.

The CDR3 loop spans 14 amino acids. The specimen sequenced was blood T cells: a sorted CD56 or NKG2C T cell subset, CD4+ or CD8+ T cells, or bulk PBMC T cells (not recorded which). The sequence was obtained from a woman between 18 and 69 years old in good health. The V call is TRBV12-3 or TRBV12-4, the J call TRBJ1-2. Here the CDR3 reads CASSLSGHYYGYTF.